These 12 T cell receptor beta chains originate from one sample sequenced in a study of blood T cell repertoires in COVID-19. Data came from immunoSEQ multiplex PCR; TCRdb stores just in-frame clones and leaves some out. The profile shows 150,000 to 200,000 clones, about four fifths of them singletons. Material for sequencing was peripheral blood. The receptors come from a woman aged 35 to 49 with COVID-19, enrolled during active disease.

The chain is built from TRBV5-4 and TRBJ1-2, with D hard to call. The CDR3 loop spans 14 amino acids. Germline V CDR1 and CDR2: SGHNT, YYREEE (reference sequence). V dropped 2 bases and J dropped 6 bases, with 14 bases sitting between them. The CDR3 sequence is CASSFKAPTDGYTF. The CDR3 DNA reads as TGTGCCAGCAGCTTTAAGGCCCCCACAGATGGCTACACCTTC.

The rearrangement joins TRBV30 to TRBJ1-3, with D possibly TRBD1 on 5 matching bases. Germline V lookup: CDR1 GTSNPN, CDR2 SVGIG (reference sequence). CDR3 length: 14 amino acids. The germline V and J ends were trimmed by 3 bases and 5 bases, with 14 bases remaining between them. The CDR3 bases are TGTGCCTGGAGCGCTTTTTCAGGGAGAAACACCATATATTTT. Translated: CAWSAFSGRNTIYF. The full variable domain, rest sourced from reference TRBV30 and TRBJ1-3, is SQTIHQWPATLVQPVGSPLSLECTVEGTSNPNLYWYRQAAGRGLQLLFYSVGIGQISSEVPQNLSASRPQDRQFILSSKKLLLSDSGFYLCAWSAFSGRNTIYFGEGSWLTVV.

The CDR3 DNA sequence: TGTGCCAGCAGTGAAACAGCGGGAACCGGGGAGCTGTTTTTT. Encoded protein: CASSETAGTGELFF. The chain links TRBV6-4 to TRBJ2-2; TRBD2 agrees at 7 bases. The CDR3 loop spans 14 amino acids. V dropped 3 bases and J dropped 5; count of bases not matched to a gene: 3. Germline-derived CDR1 and CDR2 are MRHNA and SNTAGT.

This sequence joins TRBV30 and TRBJ1-2, with 7 positions matching TRBD1. Germline CDR1 reads GTSNPN; CDR2 reads SVGIG (reference sequence). Germline trimming cut 4 bases from V and 5 bases from J; bases unmatched to any gene: 7. This CDR3 has 13 amino acids. Here the CDR3 reads CAWNRDSRYGYTF. CDR3 nucleotides: TGTGCCTGGAACCGGGACAGTCGATATGGCTACACCTTC.

V usage is TRBV7-3 and J usage is TRBJ2-3, with TRBD2 matching 9 bases. V lost 3 bases and J lost 6; bases outside the gene matches: 7. The length of the CDR3 is 15 residues. The germline gives CDR1 SGHTA, CDR2 FQGTGA. The CDR3 loop is CASSFRGGAGDTQYF. The CDR3 DNA is TGTGCCAGCAGCTTTCGCGGGGGGGCCGGGGATACGCAGTATTTT.

V gene TRBV7-3 combines with J gene TRBJ2-5; 7 bases are shared with TRBD1. Trimming cost V 4 bases and J 4 bases; bases outside gene matches: 3. The germline V gene encodes CDR1 SGHTA and CDR2 FQGTGA. This CDR3 has 13 residues. The CDR3 bases are TGTGCCAGCAGCTGGACAGGAGGAGAGACCCAGTACTTC. This encodes CASSWTGGETQYF.

This clone showed up just a few times. This sequence joins TRBV21-1 and TRBJ2-7; TRBD1, the table's D call, was not compared with the DNA. TRBV21-1 represents a pseudogene. CDR3 length: 15 amino acids. The CDR3 is CASSTKIGAHHEQYV. CDR3 DNA sequence: TGTGCCAGCAGCACAAAGATAGGGGCTCACCACGAGCAGTACGTC.

V usage is TRBV7-8 and J usage is TRBJ2-7, with 9 bases lining up with TRBD1. The CDR3 extends over 15 amino acids. The trim removed 5 bases at V and 5 bases at J, leaving 10 bases unmatched. Germline CDR1 and CDR2: SGHVS and FQNEAQ. Here the CDR3 DNA reads TGTGCCAGCAGCCTGGACAGGGGCCTCGTCAACGAGCAGTACGTC. Residues: CASSLDRGLVNEQYV.

The V and J genes are TRBV5-4 and TRBJ2-7; maybe TRBD1 (6 bases). Germline V CDR1 and CDR2: SGHNT, YYREEE (reference sequence). The length of the CDR3 is 13 residues. V was trimmed by 4 bases and J by 6 bases, leaving 14 bases between them. The CDR3 region has the DNA TGTGCCAGCAGCGCTACTAGAGGGGGCGAGCAGTACTTC. It translates to CASSATRGGEQYF. Full variable domain (outside the CDR3, taken from reference TRBV5-4 and TRBJ2-7): ETGVTQSPTHLIKTRGQQVTLRCSSQSGHNTVSWYQQALGQGPQFIFQYYREEENGRGNFPPRFSGLQFPNYSSELNVNALELDDSALYLCASSATRGGEQYFGPGTRLTVT.

V usage is TRBV27 and J usage is TRBJ1-5; TRBD1 aligns across 12 bases. CDR1 and CDR2 from the germline V gene are MNHEY and SMNVEV (reference sequence). With 6 bases clipped from V and 5 bases from J, the junction kept 5 bases outside the gene matches. The CDR3 has 15 amino acids. CDR3 loop: CASSPGTGGYQPQHF. The CDR3 DNA sequence: TGTGCCAGCAGCCCCGGGACAGGGGGCTATCAGCCCCAGCATTTT.

The gene calls are TRBV5-5 and TRBJ1-5; D ambiguous. Germline CDR1 reads SGHKS; CDR2 reads YYEKEE (reference sequence). The CDR3 runs 14 residues. The ends were cut back, 1 base at V and 1 base at J, with 6 bases in the middle. CDR3 region: CASSLTGSNQPQHF. The CDR3 DNA sequence: TGTGCCAGCAGCTTGACGGGAAGCAATCAGCCCCAGCATTTT.

This clone appeared a single time. The chain has TRBV20-1 and TRBJ2-1, with D tentatively TRBD2 (5 bases). V lost 7 bases and J lost 6, with 10 bases in between. Germline V gene data show CDR1 as DFQATT and CDR2 as SNEGSKA (reference sequence). This CDR3 comprises 11 residues. Here the CDR3 DNA reads TGCAGTGGAGAGCGGATCAATGAGCAGTTCTTC. It encodes CSGERINEQFF.